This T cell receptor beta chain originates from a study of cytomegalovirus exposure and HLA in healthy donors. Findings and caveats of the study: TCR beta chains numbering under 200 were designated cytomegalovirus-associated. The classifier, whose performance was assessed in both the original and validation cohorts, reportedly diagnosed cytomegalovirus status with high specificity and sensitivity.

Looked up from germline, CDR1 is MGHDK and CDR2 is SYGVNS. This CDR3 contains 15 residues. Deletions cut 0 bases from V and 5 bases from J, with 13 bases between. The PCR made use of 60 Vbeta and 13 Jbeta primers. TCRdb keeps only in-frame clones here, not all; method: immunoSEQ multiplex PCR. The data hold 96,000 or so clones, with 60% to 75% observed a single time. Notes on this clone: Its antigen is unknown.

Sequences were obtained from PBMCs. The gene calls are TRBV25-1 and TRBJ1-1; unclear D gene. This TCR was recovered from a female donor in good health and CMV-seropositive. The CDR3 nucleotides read TGTGCCAGCAGTGAATATATTGGAGGGAGAACTGAAGCTTTCTTT. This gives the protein CASSEYIGGRTEAFF.